This entry lists 26 T cell receptor beta chains sequenced from one sample in a study of blood T cell repertoires in COVID-19. Sequencing was performed with immunoSEQ multiplex PCR; in TCRdb, only in-frame clones are kept and a portion is missing. The profile shows over 250,000 clones, roughly 88% of them singletons. Sequencing used peripheral blood. Receptors were obtained from a woman in her 70s with acute or convalescent COVID-19.

The gene calls are TRBV5-1 and TRBJ2-7; D unclear. The V gene's germline CDR1 is SGHRS and CDR2 YFSETQ. The CDR3 runs to 14 residues. Trimming left V 1 base short and J 2 bases short, with 10 bases between. The CDR3 DNA reads as TGCGCCAGCAGCTTGAGCACGCGCCCCTACGAGCAGTACTTC. Its protein is CASSLSTRPYEQYF.

CDR3 in amino acids: CASSQPAVNTGELFF. CDR3 DNA sequence: TGTGCCAGCAGCCAACCAGCGGTCAACACCGGGGAGCTGTTTTTT. The chain carries TRBV3-1 (or the pseudogene TRBV3-2) and TRBJ2-2; TRBD2 is a possible D gene (5 bases). Trimming stripped 2 bases from V and 2 bases from J, with 9 bases between. The CDR3 spans 15 residues. The germline V gene encodes CDR1 LGHDT and CDR2 YNNKEL (reference sequence).

The V call is TRBV6-4, the J call TRBJ1-1, with TRBD1 matching 9 bases. The germline V gene encodes CDR1 MRHNA and CDR2 SNTAGT. The J segment lost 6 bases and the V segment lost 6 bases, leaving 2 bases of the junction unmatched. This CDR3 is 12 amino acids long. CDR3 in DNA: TGTGCCAGCAGGGGACAGGGTCCTGAAGCTTTCTTT. It specifies CASRGQGPEAFF.

The chain employs TRBV6-5 and TRBJ1-2; the match to TRBD1 covers 9 bases. Germline CDR1 reads MNHEY; CDR2 reads SVGAGI. CDR3 length equals 15 residues. V trimming: 0 bases; J trimming: 4 bases; junction bases outside the gene matches: 3. CDR3 in amino acids: CASSYSGQGIYGYTF. The CDR3 DNA sequence: TGTGCCAGCAGTTACTCGGGACAGGGTATCTATGGCTACACCTTC.

The chain links TRBV9 to TRBJ2-7; 12 bases align to TRBD2. Germline-derived CDR1 and CDR2 are SGDLS and YYNGEE. This CDR3 is built from 14 residues. Germline trimming cut 4 bases from V and 5 bases from J; bases unmatched to any gene: 4. For the CDR3, the DNA is TGTGCCAGCAGCCCCCGACTAGCGGGGGACGAGCAGTACTTC. This encodes CASSPRLAGDEQYF.

This sequence joins TRBV5-1 and TRBJ2-3, with unresolved D. The CDR3 is 14 residues long. The germline CDR1 and CDR2 sequences are SGHRS and YFSETQ. V lost 0 bases and J 3 bases, leaving 8 bases between the germline ends. CDR3 bases: TGCGCCAGCAGCTTGGTCTTGCAGACAGATACGCAGTATTTT. Encoded protein: CASSLVLQTDTQYF.

This chain joins TRBV9 and TRBJ2-3; the match to TRBD2 covers 7 bases. Germline assignment: CDR1 SGDLS and CDR2 YYNGEE. V lost 0 bases to trimming and J lost 5 bases; unmatched junction nucleotides: 3. The CDR3 is 14 amino acids. The CDR3 loop reads CASSVGVAGDTQYF. CDR3 DNA sequence: TGTGCCAGCAGCGTAGGTGTAGCGGGAGATACGCAGTATTTT.

The chain is built from TRBV4-1 and TRBJ1-1; D perhaps matches TRBD1 (5 bases). The CDR3 totals 15 residues. V gave up 4 bases and J gave up 8 bases, with 20 bases separating them. Germline V gives CDR1 MGHRA, CDR2 YSYEKL. The CDR3 coding sequence is TGCGCCAGCAGCCTGATGACAGTTACTCAGGTCGAAGCTTTCTTT. As protein: CASSLMTVTQVEAFF.

The chain employs TRBV9 and TRBJ2-5; TRBD1 is a possible D gene (5 bases). Germline-derived CDR1 and CDR2 are SGDLS and YYNGEE. There are 14 residues in the CDR3. Trimming left V 0 bases short and J 7 bases short, with 13 bases between. The CDR3 reads CASSVEGARGTQYF. DNA of the CDR3: TGTGCCAGCAGCGTAGAAGGGGCGCGTGGGACCCAGTACTTC.

This rearrangement joins TRBV6-5 to TRBJ1-2; D is ambiguous. This CDR3 has 12 amino acids. V was cut by 11 bases and J by 3 bases, with 13 bases left in between. CDR1 and CDR2 from the germline V gene are MNHEY and SVGAGI. CDR3 coding DNA: TGTGCCTGCCAGAGGGAGGACTATGGCTACACCTTC. This gives the protein CACQREDYGYTF.

CDR3 sequence reads: CASSPAGTGSYEQYF. The CDR3, as DNA: TGTGCCAGCTCACCAGCCGGGACAGGGTCCTACGAGCAGTACTTC. This rearrangement joins TRBV18 to TRBJ2-7; 9 bases are a match to TRBD1. The CDR3 is 15 amino acids. Trimming at V came to 2 bases and at J to 1 base, leaving 3 bases not matched to a gene. CDR1 is KGHSH, CDR2 LQKENI, per germline.

The chain combines TRBV23-1 with TRBJ1-5; TRBD1 aligns across 9 bases. TRBV23-1 is flagged as an ORF with uncertain function. The CDR3 runs to 16 residues. V gave up 1 base and J gave up 7 bases; unmatched junction bases: 8. This CDR3 is CASSQFKTGGRQPQHF. DNA of the CDR3: TGCGCCAGCAGTCAATTCAAAACAGGGGGCAGACAGCCCCAGCATTTT.

The chain combines TRBV15 with TRBJ2-4; 9 bases align to TRBD1. V trimming: 1 base; J trimming: 6 bases; junction bases outside the gene matches: 13. CDR1 and CDR2 (germline): LNHNV, YYDKDF (reference sequence). The CDR3 is 18 residues long. This CDR3 is CATSRGYGTGLGSNIQYF. In nucleotides, the CDR3 is TGTGCCACCAGCAGAGGGTACGGGACAGGGTTGGGGTCAAACATTCAGTACTTC. The whole variable domain, filled in from reference TRBV15 and TRBJ2-4, reads DAMVIQNPRYQVTQFGKPVTLSCSQTLNHNVMYWYQQKSSQAPKLLFHYYDKDFNNEADTPDNFQSRRPNTSFCFLDIRSPGLGDTAMYLCATSRGYGTGLGSNIQYFGAGTRLSVL.

V is TRBV15 and J is TRBJ1-4, with TRBD1 identical over 9 bases. Looked up from germline, CDR1 is LNHNV and CDR2 is YYDKDF (reference sequence). V was pared by 0 bases and J by 6 bases, with 5 bases of the junction left unmatched. The CDR3 runs to 16 residues. The CDR3 here is CATSRDRDREDEKLFF. CDR3 in DNA: TGTGCCACCAGCAGAGATAGGGACAGGGAAGATGAAAAACTGTTTTTT.

This rearrangement joins TRBV18 to TRBJ1-5; D ambiguous. Germline V gene sequence: CDR1 KGHSH, CDR2 LQKENI. CDR3 length: 18 residues. Trimming took 3 bases from V and 2 from J, leaving 20 bases between them. CDR3 region: CASSPEAGGSKGNQPQHF. CDR3 in DNA: TGTGCCAGCTCACCGGAGGCTGGAGGGAGTAAGGGCAATCAGCCCCAGCATTTT.

This clone came up a few times. The chain has TRBV5-1 and TRBJ2-5; 9 nucleotides agree with TRBD2. The CDR3 is 16 residues long. After removal of 6 bases from V and 2 bases from J, the junction contained 11 bases not matched to a gene. Germline CDR1 is SGHRS and CDR2 is YFSETQ. CDR3 in amino acids: CASNNLAGTRQETQYF. The DNA for the CDR3 is TGCGCCAGCAATAACCTAGCGGGAACTAGGCAAGAGACCCAGTACTTC.

The CDR3 loop reads CASRNSAGGLQETQYF. CDR3 DNA sequence: TGCGCCAGCAGGAACTCAGCGGGGGGCCTCCAAGAGACCCAGTACTTC. The chain has TRBV10-2 and TRBJ2-5, with 9 nucleotides matching TRBD2. J gave up 1 base and V 6 bases, and 9 bases lay outside the gene matches. Germline V gene data show CDR1 as WSHSY and CDR2 as SAAADI. CDR3 length: 16 residues.

The chain uses TRBV6-5 and TRBJ1-2; D is undetermined. Germline V lookup: CDR1 MNHEY, CDR2 SVGAGI. The CDR3 has 15 amino acids. V gave up 0 bases and J gave up 4 bases, with 12 bases separating them. This CDR3 reads CASSYSWRSTYGYTF. As DNA, the CDR3 is TGTGCCAGCAGTTACTCCTGGCGGAGCACCTATGGCTACACCTTC.

The rearrangement links TRBV4-1 to TRBJ2-1; 10 bases match TRBD2. The germline CDR1 and CDR2 sequences are MGHRA and YSYEKL. This CDR3 is built from 14 residues. V dropped 6 bases and J dropped 7; count of bases not matched to a gene: 6. The CDR3 spells CASRTAGGPNEQFF. In DNA form, the CDR3 reads TGCGCCAGCAGAACAGCGGGGGGGCCGAATGAGCAGTTCTTC.

In its sample, this clone was seen a few times. The rearrangement joins TRBV4-1 to TRBJ2-4, with a weak D call TRBD2 (5 bases). Germline V gene sequence: CDR1 MGHRA, CDR2 YSYEKL. V dropped 1 base and J dropped 5 bases, with 18 bases sitting between them. The CDR3 is 17 residues long. CDR3 sequence: CASSQGAGRSVQNIQYF. The CDR3 region has the DNA TGCGCCAGCAGCCAAGGGGCGGGCCGCTCGGTGCAAAACATTCAGTACTTC.

This chain connects TRBV6-2 or TRBV6-3 to TRBJ1-1, with D possibly being TRBD1 (5 bases). Between the trimmed V and J ends, which lost 5 bases and 0 bases, there was a span of 16 bases. Germline values: CDR1 MNHEY, CDR2 SVGEGT. The CDR3 totals 16 residues. The CDR3 DNA follows: TGTGCCAGCAGTCGAACCGGGGGGGAGCTGAACACTGAAGCTTTCTTT. It yields the protein CASSRTGGELNTEAFF.

The genes are TRBV6-2 or TRBV6-3 and TRBJ2-1, with D unclear. The germline V and J ends were trimmed by 6 bases and 3 bases, with 15 bases remaining between them. In germline, CDR1 is MNHEY, CDR2 SVGEGT. This CDR3 contains 15 residues. CDR3 protein: CASSLATSFYNEQFF. DNA of the CDR3: TGTGCCAGCAGCCTCGCGACTTCGTTCTACAATGAGCAGTTCTTC.

The V and J genes are TRBV7-9 and TRBJ1-4; 11 bases map to TRBD1. The CDR3 is 18 residues long. Germline V CDR1 and CDR2: SEHNR, FQNEAQ (reference sequence). Trimming cost V 5 bases and J 12 bases; bases outside gene matches: 20. The DNA for the CDR3 is TGTGCCAGCAGCGAGCGGACAGGGGGCAGAGTGTCCCAAGGGCAACTGTTTTTT. It is translated as CASSERTGGRVSQGQLFF.

The rearrangement joins TRBV19 to TRBJ2-7; D gene uncertain. Germline V gene sequence: CDR1 LNHDA, CDR2 SQIVND (reference sequence). CDR3 length: 13 residues. Trimming left V 5 bases short and J 2 bases short, with 10 bases between. In DNA form, the CDR3 reads TGTGCCAGTAGTCCGCGGATCACCTACGAGCAGTACTTC. It translates to CASSPRITYEQYF.

The chain employs TRBV6-2 or TRBV6-3 and TRBJ1-5; D ambiguous. Germline V CDR1 and CDR2: MNHEY, SVGEGT. With 0 bases removed from V and 3 bases from J, the gap between germline ends came to 12 bases. This CDR3 spans 16 amino acids. CDR3 nucleotide sequence: TGTGCCAGCAGTTACTCGATGTCGGTTTACAATCAGCCCCAGCATTTT. This encodes CASSYSMSVYNQPQHF.

Details on this clone: Since a much larger clone is just one base distant, this may be a read error. Other nucleotide sequences from this sample produce the same CDR3. The V and J genes are TRBV6-5 and TRBJ1-2, with 7 bases that match TRBD1. This CDR3 spans 13 amino acids. In germline, CDR1 is MNHEY, CDR2 SVGAGI. In DNA, the CDR3 is TGTGCCAGCAGTCCCGAGGGGGCGTATGGCTATACCTTC. Its translation is CASSPEGAYGYTF.